The TCR beta chain described here comes from a study of blood T cell repertoires in COVID-19 (dated by TCRdb to 2019 to 2021). A note on the overall study: The collaborator samples originated in the United States, Italy and Spain and spanned the acute and convalescent phases of COVID-19. The material from the prospective study consisted of cDNA or gDNA derived from T cells, B-cell-depleted T cells, or PBMCs. Deeply sampled blood TCRbeta repertoires from subjects exposed to, actively infected with, or recovered from COVID-19 were included in the dataset. The repertoires were made available in a free public database intended to serve as a resource for research on the immune response to SARS-CoV-2. The samples were drawn from the first 160 participants of the ongoing ImmuneRACE study and from 1,254 subjects provided by 6 global collaborators. A de-identified subject ID, COVID-19 status, age in years and sex were almost always included in the sample metadata. Where HLA class I and class II types were available, the types were taken from metadata supplied by the sample provider, not from assay-based typing. Results and caveats for the whole study, not just this receptor: Clinical and demographic metadata were provided uncurated, with the amount varying by source and participant.

TCRbeta CDR3 regions were amplified from genomic DNA using the immunoSEQ Assay, a bias-controlled multiplex PCR. Processing in the source paper ran as follows. Within the assay, amplification of reference gene primers was used to estimate how many nucleated cells each sample contained. Sequence reads were collapsed and filtered to measure the absolute abundance of every unique TCRbeta CDR3 rearrangement. For each sample, productive Simpson clonality was calculated as the square root of Simpson's diversity index over productive rearrangements. This immuneACCESS table, as held by TCRdb, lists in-frame sequences with V and J called but not all clones. Of the missing ones, under half trace to an unresolved V gene in checked studies; the others have no known cause. For V, J and clone size, that table is used; D and trimming come from the DNA. For this sample the table gives some 240,000 clones, of which approximately 80% were detected only once. More than 10% of the sample is held by the ten biggest clonotypes.

Collaborating institutions collected whole blood in K2EDTA tubes following their own protocols. For TCRbeta analysis, collaborators shipped samples in one of three forms: frozen whole blood, isolated PBMCs, or DNA extracted from either of those sample types. This clone appeared a few times. Its antigen is unknown. Per-base qualities were not stored, and no clone one base away is much larger. From the cysteine through the phenylalanine, the CDR3 covers 14 amino acids. The read is trimmed to its CDR3 DNA, 42 bases read in frame from base 1. For CDR1 and CDR2, the germline V gene lists LGHNA and YSLEER. Trimming costs V 3 bases and J 7 bases, and their ends lie 13 bases apart.

The V and J genes are TRBV4-3 and TRBJ2-1; the D gene is perhaps TRBD2, from 5 matching bases. The origin of this receptor is a human donor in a cohort sampled during active COVID-19. Sequencing input: peripheral blood. CDR3 protein: CASSHDTSGNEQFF. The bases read TGCGCCAGCAGCCACGACACTAGTGGGAATGAGCAGTTCTTC.